A selection of T cell receptor beta chains follows, all from one sample in a study of blood T cells in healthy people across ages. TCRdb called the 5' RACE reads again in MiXCR, with one record for every CDR3 protein. The repertoire holds around 580,000 distinct CDR3 sequences, with 45% to 55% as singletons. Sequenced input: blood. Receptors were obtained from a man of 80 years or more in good health. The CDR3 runs from the conserved cysteine through the conserved F or W. The order of the fields is V gene, clone size, J gene, D gene, CDR3 DNA, CDR3 protein. D genes are given only for firm matches. Clone sizes are given selectively: once, few, many, or a class where the clone is expanded.

v_gene: TRBV4-2
abundance: .
j_gene: TRBJ2-1
d_gene: TRBD2
CDR3nt: TGTGCCAGCAGCCAACAACTAGCGGGAGCCGGCAATGAGCAGTTCTTC
CDR3aa: CASSQQLAGAGNEQFF

v_gene: TRBV6-6
abundance: .
j_gene: TRBJ1-1
d_gene: .
CDR3nt: TGTGCCAGCAGTGACCTGCGGGACACTGAAGCTTTCTTT
CDR3aa: CASSDLRDTEAFF

v_gene: TRBV6-6
abundance: many
j_gene: TRBJ2-1
d_gene: .
CDR3nt: TGTGCCAGCAGTCCCCTAGCCGGCTCCTACAATGAGCAGTTCTTC
CDR3aa: CASSPLAGSYNEQFF

v_gene: TRBV28
abundance: few
j_gene: TRBJ2-7
d_gene: .
CDR3nt: TGTGCCAGCAAGCACGATTCCTACGAGCAGTACTTC
CDR3aa: CASKHDSYEQYF

v_gene: TRBV20-1
abundance: .
j_gene: TRBJ1-6
d_gene: TRBD1
CDR3nt: TGCAGTGCTAGAGAAGACAGGGGTAATTCACCCCTCCACTTT
CDR3aa: CSAREDRGNSPLHF

v_gene: TRBV7-9
abundance: .
j_gene: TRBJ1-2
d_gene: TRBD1
CDR3nt: TGTGCCAGCAGCTTCCCCGGACAGGGGGCGCGTGGCTATGGCTACACCTTC
CDR3aa: CASSFPGQGARGYGYTF

v_gene: TRBV7-2
abundance: .
j_gene: TRBJ2-1
d_gene: TRBD2
CDR3nt: TGTGCCAGCAGCTTAGCAGCGGGGGCCGGGGATGAGCAGTTCTTC
CDR3aa: CASSLAAGAGDEQFF

v_gene: TRBV19
abundance: few
j_gene: TRBJ1-6
d_gene: .
CDR3nt: TGTGCCAGTAGTATCCAGGATCGGTCACCCCTCCACTTT
CDR3aa: CASSIQDRSPLHF

v_gene: TRBV2
abundance: .
j_gene: TRBJ2-1
d_gene: .
CDR3nt: TGTGCCAGCACCACATCCGGGACGCCGGACAATGAGCAGTTCTTC
CDR3aa: CASTTSGTPDNEQFF

v_gene: TRBV20-1
abundance: few
j_gene: TRBJ2-4
d_gene: .
CDR3nt: TGCAGTGCTGAGCGGACAGCCCGCAAAAACATTCAGTACTTC
CDR3aa: CSAERTARKNIQYF

v_gene: TRBV27
abundance: .
j_gene: TRBJ2-7
d_gene: .
CDR3nt: TGTGCCAGCAGGCCTGGAGGCCGCTCCTACGAGCAGTACTTC
CDR3aa: CASRPGGRSYEQYF

v_gene: TRBV29-1
abundance: .
j_gene: TRBJ1-4
d_gene: .
CDR3nt: TGCAGCGTCGCATTGTCGGGGAGGGGAGGAGATGAAAAACTGTTTTTT
CDR3aa: CSVALSGRGGDEKLFF

v_gene: TRBV20-1
abundance: few
j_gene: TRBJ2-4
d_gene: TRBD1
CDR3nt: TGCAGTGCTAGAGTCCTGGCAGGGGGCTTGAACATTCAGTACTTC
CDR3aa: CSARVLAGGLNIQYF

v_gene: TRBV6-5
abundance: few
j_gene: TRBJ2-2
d_gene: .
CDR3nt: TGTGCCAGCAGTTCCCCCAGGGGCCGGAACACCGGGGAGCTGTTTTTT
CDR3aa: CASSSPRGRNTGELFF

v_gene: TRBV7-9
abundance: .
j_gene: TRBJ2-1
d_gene: TRBD1
CDR3nt: TGTGCCAGCAGACACCGGACAGGGAAAGATGGGGATGAGCAGTTCTTC
CDR3aa: CASRHRTGKDGDEQFF

v_gene: TRBV3-1
abundance: .
j_gene: TRBJ1-5
d_gene: .
CDR3nt: TGTGCCAGCAGCCAAGGGGATAGCAATCAGCCCCAGCATTTT
CDR3aa: CASSQGDSNQPQHF

v_gene: TRBV29-1
abundance: few
j_gene: TRBJ2-7
d_gene: TRBD1
CDR3nt: TGCAGCGTCGAAAGACAGGGATTCTCCGAGCAGTACTTC
CDR3aa: CSVERQGFSEQYF

v_gene: TRBV20-1
abundance: .
j_gene: TRBJ1-1
d_gene: .
CDR3nt: TGCAGTACTCCCAAACAGGGAGGTTACACTGAAGCTTTCTTT
CDR3aa: CSTPKQGGYTEAFF

v_gene: TRBV29-1
abundance: .
j_gene: TRBJ2-1
d_gene: .
CDR3nt: TGCAGCGTTGAAGATCAGGGACCCCCGCGGGACAATGAGCAGTTCTTC
CDR3aa: CSVEDQGPPRDNEQFF

v_gene: TRBV10-3
abundance: few
j_gene: TRBJ2-1
d_gene: .
CDR3nt: TGTGCCATCAGTGAGTCACGATACGATAATGAGCAGTTCTTC
CDR3aa: CAISESRYDNEQFF

v_gene: TRBV20-1
abundance: few
j_gene: TRBJ2-3
d_gene: .
CDR3nt: TGCAGTCTCACACCCGGTTCAGTCACAGATACGCAGTATTTT
CDR3aa: CSLTPGSVTDTQYF

v_gene: TRBV14
abundance: .
j_gene: TRBJ2-5
d_gene: .
CDR3nt: TGTGCCAGCAGCCAAGATTTGCCAGGCTCGGGTGAGCAGTACTTC
CDR3aa: CASSQDLPGSGEQYF

v_gene: TRBV6-2/TRBV6-3
abundance: .
j_gene: TRBJ2-1
d_gene: .
CDR3nt: TGTGCCAGCAGTTACCAGGCGGGGCAACCCTTTGGTGAGCAGTTCTTC
CDR3aa: CASSYQAGQPFGEQFF

v_gene: TRBV2
abundance: .
j_gene: TRBJ1-5
d_gene: .
CDR3nt: TGTGCCAGCAGTGAAGCTAGGGGATCTCAGCCCCAGCATTTT
CDR3aa: CASSEARGSQPQHF

v_gene: TRBV29-1
abundance: .
j_gene: TRBJ1-5
d_gene: .
CDR3nt: TGCAGCGTTGCAGGGGATAGCAATCAGCCCCAGCATTTT
CDR3aa: CSVAGDSNQPQHF

v_gene: TRBV28
abundance: .
j_gene: TRBJ2-5
d_gene: TRBD2
CDR3nt: TGTGCCAGCAGTTTAAGTTTGGGGGGGGAGACCCAGTACTTC
CDR3aa: CASSLSLGGETQYF

v_gene: TRBV20-1
abundance: few
j_gene: TRBJ2-7
d_gene: TRBD2
CDR3nt: TGCAGTGCTATTCCGGGACTAGCAGGTTACGAGCAGTACTTC
CDR3aa: CSAIPGLAGYEQYF

v_gene: TRBV6-5
abundance: .
j_gene: TRBJ1-1
d_gene: .
CDR3nt: TGTGCCAGCAGTAGGTTGGGTGAAGCTTTCTTT
CDR3aa: CASSRLGEAFF

v_gene: TRBV6-5
abundance: .
j_gene: TRBJ1-2
d_gene: .
CDR3nt: TGTGCCAGCAGTGACTTGTATGGCTACACCTTC
CDR3aa: CASSDLYGYTF

v_gene: TRBV7-9
abundance: .
j_gene: TRBJ2-1
d_gene: .
CDR3nt: TGTGCCAGCAGCTTGACAGTGCAATACAATGAGCAGTTCTTC
CDR3aa: CASSLTVQYNEQFF

v_gene: TRBV24-1
abundance: few
j_gene: TRBJ2-3
d_gene: TRBD1
CDR3nt: TGTGCCACCAGTGTGGGGACAGGGAGTGCAGATACGCAGTATTTT
CDR3aa: CATSVGTGSADTQYF

v_gene: TRBV9
abundance: .
j_gene: TRBJ1-4
d_gene: .
CDR3nt: TGTGCCAGCAGCGTTTCAGGGAGGGGGAATGAAAAACTGTTTTTT
CDR3aa: CASSVSGRGNEKLFF

v_gene: TRBV4-2
abundance: many
j_gene: TRBJ2-3
d_gene: TRBD2
CDR3nt: TGTGCCAGCAGCCAAGGCGCGACGGTGACTAGCGTAACAGATACGCAGTATTTT
CDR3aa: CASSQGATVTSVTDTQYF

v_gene: TRBV7-9
abundance: many
j_gene: TRBJ2-7
d_gene: TRBD2
CDR3nt: TGTGCCAGCAGCCGTACTAGCGGGAGGACCTCCTACGAGCAGTACTTC
CDR3aa: CASSRTSGRTSYEQYF

v_gene: TRBV7-2
abundance: .
j_gene: TRBJ2-2
d_gene: .
CDR3nt: TGTGCCAGCAGCCAAGGACACGGCACTTCGGAGCTGTTTTTT
CDR3aa: CASSQGHGTSELFF

v_gene: TRBV20-1
abundance: .
j_gene: TRBJ1-1
d_gene: TRBD1
CDR3nt: TGCAGTGCTAGTCCTCAGGGGGGAACTGAAGCTTTCTTT
CDR3aa: CSASPQGGTEAFF

v_gene: TRBV12-3/TRBV12-4
abundance: few
j_gene: TRBJ2-1
d_gene: .
CDR3nt: TGTGCCAGCAGAAGGGCTAGCAGTGAGCAGTTCTTC
CDR3aa: CASRRASSEQFF

v_gene: TRBV10-3
abundance: few
j_gene: TRBJ1-1
d_gene: TRBD1
CDR3nt: TGTGCCATCAGTGACCCTACAGGGGGCCGAGCTTTCTTT
CDR3aa: CAISDPTGGRAFF

v_gene: TRBV6-5
abundance: few
j_gene: TRBJ1-5
d_gene: TRBD1
CDR3nt: TGTGCCAGCAGACCTAAGGGACAGGGTTATCAGCCCCAGCATTTT
CDR3aa: CASRPKGQGYQPQHF

v_gene: TRBV4-3
abundance: .
j_gene: TRBJ1-1
d_gene: TRBD1
CDR3nt: TGCGCCAGCAGCCCGGGACAGCTTATGAACACTGAAGCTTTCTTT
CDR3aa: CASSPGQLMNTEAFF

v_gene: TRBV9
abundance: .
j_gene: TRBJ2-2
d_gene: .
CDR3nt: TGTGCCGGCAGCTCGGGACCCGACACCGGGGAGCTGTTTTTT
CDR3aa: CAGSSGPDTGELFF

v_gene: TRBV6-5
abundance: many
j_gene: TRBJ1-2
d_gene: TRBD1
CDR3nt: TGTGCCAGCAGACGCACGACAGGGTCAAACGGCTACACCTTC
CDR3aa: CASRRTTGSNGYTF

v_gene: TRBV6-5
abundance: many
j_gene: TRBJ2-7
d_gene: .
CDR3nt: TGTGCCAGCAGTAAACAGGTTGCGGCGTACGAGCAGTACTTC
CDR3aa: CASSKQVAAYEQYF

v_gene: TRBV5-1
abundance: few
j_gene: TRBJ1-2
d_gene: TRBD1
CDR3nt: TGCGCCAGCAGCTTCCGGACAGGGGGAAAGGACTATGGCTACACCTTC
CDR3aa: CASSFRTGGKDYGYTF

v_gene: TRBV30
abundance: .
j_gene: TRBJ2-7
d_gene: .
CDR3nt: TGTGCCTGGAGCTGGAGGGGCGAGCAGTACTTC
CDR3aa: CAWSWRGEQYF

v_gene: TRBV6-8
abundance: .
j_gene: TRBJ2-7
d_gene: .
CDR3nt: TGTGCCAGCAGTTACTCCCAAAATCGGCAGGGATCCTACGAGCAGTACTTC
CDR3aa: CASSYSQNRQGSYEQYF

v_gene: TRBV29-1
abundance: .
j_gene: TRBJ1-1
d_gene: .
CDR3nt: TGCAGCGTTGAAAGGGTCATAGCGGCTGAAGCTTTCTTT
CDR3aa: CSVERVIAAEAFF

v_gene: TRBV29-1
abundance: .
j_gene: TRBJ2-5
d_gene: TRBD1
CDR3nt: TGCAGCGTCGGACAGGGGTTGGAGGAGACCCAGTACTTC
CDR3aa: CSVGQGLEETQYF

v_gene: TRBV5-1
abundance: few
j_gene: TRBJ1-4
d_gene: .
CDR3nt: TGCGCCAGCAGCCGGCCTGCGGGGGCAGGTGAAAAACTGTTTTTT
CDR3aa: CASSRPAGAGEKLFF

v_gene: TRBV11-2
abundance: .
j_gene: TRBJ2-1
d_gene: TRBD1
CDR3nt: TGTGCCAGCAGCTCAGGGACAGGGGGATTGTCCTACAATGAGCAGTTCTTC
CDR3aa: CASSSGTGGLSYNEQFF

v_gene: TRBV5-1
abundance: .
j_gene: TRBJ2-5
d_gene: .
CDR3nt: TGCGCCAGCAGCTTGAGCCGGGGCCGGCCCCAAGAGACCCAGTACTTC
CDR3aa: CASSLSRGRPQETQYF

v_gene: TRBV7-9
abundance: .
j_gene: TRBJ1-1
d_gene: .
CDR3nt: TGTGCCAGCAGCAGGTCCGGTGAAGCTTTCTTT
CDR3aa: CASSRSGEAFF